The rows below give T cell receptor beta chains drawn from one sample of a study of a mutant IDH1 vaccine in newly diagnosed glioma. Their antigens are not known. Only in-frame clones appear in the TCRdb table, and some are missing; sequencing was by immunoSEQ multiplex PCR. The repertoire consists of tens of thousands of clones, with roughly 79% occurring once and the leading ten covering less than 7%. The input for sequencing was PBMCs, taken from a glioma patient whose treatment included an IDH1 peptide vaccine. These receptors all come from a man between 40 and 49 years old with glioma. Each CDR3 is given with its conserved first and last residue. D genes are given only for firm matches. Clone size is given for some rows only: seen once, a few or many times, or a class if the clone is expanded.

clone size	D gene	V gene	J gene	CDR3 DNA	CDR3 protein
.	.	TRBV29-1	TRBJ1-1	TGCAGCGCCGTACGCGGGACGGGGAACACTGAAGCTTTCTTT	CSAVRGTGNTEAFF
.	.	TRBV28	TRBJ2-3	TGTGCCAGCAGTTACTACCTAGTAGCAGATACGCAGTATTTT	CASSYYLVADTQYF
once	TRBD1	TRBV4-3	TRBJ2-2	TGCGCCAGCAGCCGGGGACAGAAGTCGAACACCGGGGAGCTGTTTTTT	CASSRGQKSNTGELFF
.	.	TRBV7-9	TRBJ2-1	TGTGCCAGCAGCTTAGCCTGGGGCGGTCTAAACAATGAGCAGTTCTTC	CASSLAWGGLNNEQFF
.	.	TRBV15	TRBJ1-2	TGTGCCACCAGCAACATTGGGGACGTTGGAAATTATGGCTACACCTTC	CATSNIGDVGNYGYTF
.	.	TRBV4-3	TRBJ1-2	TGCGCCAGCAGCCCGTCCGGGGAAACTAACTATGGCTACACCTTC	CASSPSGETNYGYTF
.	.	TRBV5-5	TRBJ1-1	TGTGCCAGCAGCTTGGCTCTAAACACTGAAGCTTTCTTT	CASSLALNTEAFF
few	.	TRBV2	TRBJ2-7	TGTGCCAGCAGTGATCGGGGACCCCCCGCCTACGAGCAGTACTTC	CASSDRGPPAYEQYF
once	TRBD2	TRBV5-8	TRBJ2-7	TGTGCCAGCAGCTTGCTAGCGGGGGGATACGAGCAGTACTTC	CASSLLAGGYEQYF
.	TRBD1	TRBV2	TRBJ1-2	TGTGCCAGCAGTGAAGTAGGGGGCGGGGGCTATGGCTACACCTTC	CASSEVGGGGYGYTF
few	.	TRBV5-6	TRBJ1-1	TGTGCCAGCAGCTTGACCAGCGTTGAAGCTTTCTTT	CASSLTSVEAFF
few	TRBD1	TRBV6-5	TRBJ1-5	TGTGCCAGCAGACGGGACAGGGCTAGCAATCAGCCCCAGCATTTT	CASRRDRASNQPQHF
.	.	TRBV9	TRBJ1-2	TGTGCCAGCAGCATGCGGACAGAATATGGCTACACCTTC	CASSMRTEYGYTF
few	.	TRBV9	TRBJ2-7	TGTGCCAGCAGCGTGGGCACAGGGATGTCCTACGAGCAGTACTTC	CASSVGTGMSYEQYF
.	TRBD2	TRBV5-1	TRBJ2-5	TGCGCCAGCAGCTCGCGGACTAGCGGGGGGGAGACCCAGTACTTC	CASSSRTSGGETQYF
.	.	TRBV30	TRBJ2-7	TGTGCCTGGAGTACCCCAACGAGCGGGCTGTCCTACGAGCAGTACTTC	CAWSTPTSGLSYEQYF
.	.	TRBV19	TRBJ2-7	TGTGCCAGTAGTATCGCAGGGTTCAACGAGCAGTACTTC	CASSIAGFNEQYF
.	.	TRBV7-3	TRBJ2-1	TGTGCCAGCAGCTTAATCCCGGGTAATGAGCAGTTCTTC	CASSLIPGNEQFF
.	TRBD1	TRBV10-3	TRBJ1-2	TGTGCCATCAAGGGGACAGGGACAGGCTACACCTTC	CAIKGTGTGYTF
.	TRBD1	TRBV6-5	TRBJ2-3	TGTGCCAGCAGTCACGACAGGGGAGGAAGGGATACGCAGTATTTT	CASSHDRGGRDTQYF
once	.	TRBV2	TRBJ1-1	TGTGCCACCAGGTCGGGCGTTTTGAGCACTGAAGCTTTCTTT	CATRSGVLSTEAFF
few	TRBD1	TRBV29-1	TRBJ1-5	TGCAGCGCCGGGACAGGTCCCCAGCCCCAGCATTTT	CSAGTGPQPQHF
.	.	TRBV5-4	TRBJ2-7	TGTGCCAGCAGCCAACGACTAGACGTCTACGAGCAGTACTTC	CASSQRLDVYEQYF
few	.	TRBV27	TRBJ1-2	TGTGCCAGCAGGTCCAGGGTTTTAGGTGGCTACACCTTC	CASRSRVLGGYTF
.	TRBD1	TRBV19	TRBJ2-5	TGTGCCAGTAGTATCGGGACAGGGGCATGGGAGACCCAGTACTTC	CASSIGTGAWETQYF
few	.	TRBV4-3	TRBJ2-3	TGCGCCAGCAGCCAAGATGTTGGTGGCGGGGCAGATACGCAGTATTTT	CASSQDVGGGADTQYF
.	TRBD1	TRBV10-3	TRBJ2-6	TGTGCCATCAGGGGAGTGACAGGGGCAGCTGGGGCCAACGTCCTGACTTTC	CAIRGVTGAAGANVLTF
.	.	TRBV2	TRBJ2-1	TGTGCCAGCAGTAACCTTGGGGGACATGAGCAGTTCTTC	CASSNLGGHEQFF
few	TRBD1	TRBV27	TRBJ1-6	TGTGCCAGCAGCCCCGGGACAGAAAATTCACCCCTCCACTTT	CASSPGTENSPLHF
.	TRBD2	TRBV9	TRBJ2-7	TGTGCCACCAATAGCGGGGTATCCTACGAGCAGTACTTC	CATNSGVSYEQYF
.	.	TRBV2	TRBJ1-5	TGTGCCAGCAGTAGGCTCAGGAAGGGCTATAGCAATCAGCCCCAGCATTTT	CASSRLRKGYSNQPQHF